This T cell receptor (beta chain) was recovered during a study of cytomegalovirus exposure and HLA in healthy donors. Notes on the study in general: In vitro testing confirmed three CMV-associated chains as specific for CMV antigens. A later analysis associated some 18,000 TCR beta sequences with HLA alleles at a 0.05 false discovery rate. Most CMV-associated TCR beta chains appeared HLA-restricted in a later analysis. Some V segments, including TRBV6-2 and TRBV6-3, were excluded as indistinguishable.

In the PCR, 60 Vbeta and 13 Jbeta primers were used. Generated by immunoSEQ multiplex PCR, the TCRdb table keeps only in-frame clones and is missing some. The sample has some 61,000 clones, 75% to 85% seen once. To note about this clone: The target antigen is unknown.

The CDR3 spans 15 residues. Germline values: CDR1 GTSNPN, CDR2 SVGIG (reference sequence). The V and J ends lost 0 bases and 1 base, in that order; junction bases with no gene match: 4. The clonotype originates from a human donor in good health. Sequences were obtained from PBMCs. This chain joins TRBV30 and TRBJ2-3, with TRBD2 identical over 7 bases. Written as DNA, the CDR3 is TGTGCCTGGAGTGTCTGGCTAGCGGGCACAGATACGCAGTATTTT. Its protein is CAWSVWLAGTDTQYF.